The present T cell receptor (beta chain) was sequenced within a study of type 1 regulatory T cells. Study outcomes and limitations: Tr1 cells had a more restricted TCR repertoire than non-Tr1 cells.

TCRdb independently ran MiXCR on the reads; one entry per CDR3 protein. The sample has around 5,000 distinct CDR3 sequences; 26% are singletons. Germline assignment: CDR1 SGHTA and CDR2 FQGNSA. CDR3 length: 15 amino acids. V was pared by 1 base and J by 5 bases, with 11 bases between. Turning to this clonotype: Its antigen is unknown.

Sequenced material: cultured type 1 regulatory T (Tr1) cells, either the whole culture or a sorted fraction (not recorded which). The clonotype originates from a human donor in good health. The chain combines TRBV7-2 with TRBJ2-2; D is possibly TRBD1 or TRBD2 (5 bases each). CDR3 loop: CASSLGGPVTGELFF. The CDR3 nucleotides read TGTGCCAGCAGCTTAGGGGGACCCGTGACCGGGGAGCTGTTTTTT.